This T cell receptor beta chain is from a study of blood T cells in healthy people across ages. Study-wide results and caveats: PBMCs went unsorted, and a conclusive naive versus antigen-experienced comparison was therefore prevented. Getting older went along with TCR beta diversity per million T cells dropping roughly linearly.

Approximately 10 milliliters was the volume of peripheral blood drawn from each donor. Regarding this clonotype: Its antigen is still unknown.

Together with a sample-barcoded 5' primer, a J-beta primer mix was included in a second PCR lasting about 7 to 11 cycles. The authors tagged each cDNA molecule using a template-switch adaptor with 12 random nucleotides. Via MiXCR, TCRdb re-called the 5' RACE reads, giving one row per CDR3 protein. The sample lists hundreds of thousands of distinct CDR3 sequences; about 59% were seen once. The CDR3 runs to 14 residues. Germline V gives CDR1 LGHNA, CDR2 YSLEER. The V gene lost 1 base and the J gene lost 0 bases, with 6 bases spanning the gap. This chain links TRBV4-3 with TRBJ2-5; the D is unclear. Sequencing used blood. This TCR was sampled from a man in his thirties or forties in good health. The CDR3 DNA follows: TGCGCCAGCAGCCAAGGCAGGTACCAAGAGACCCAGTACTTC. Translation: CASSQGRYQETQYF.